This T cell receptor (beta chain) is drawn from a study of blood T cell repertoires in COVID-19. Looking at the study overall: Samples came from the United States, Italy and Spain, spanning acute and convalescent COVID-19. In each case, the material was cDNA or gDNA derived from T cells, B-cell-depleted T cells, or PBMCs.

While infection was still active, Seattle patients were enrolled and then followed longitudinally. Method: immunoSEQ multiplex PCR; TCRdb's copy keeps in-frame clones and lacks some. The top ten hold roughly 12% of the sample, which has around 440,000 clones, around 88% seen once. V was trimmed by 2 bases and J by 0 bases, leaving 13 bases between them. Germline-derived CDR1 and CDR2 are WSHSY and SAAADI. The CDR3 consists of 16 residues. The sequence derives from a woman aged 45-60 years with COVID-19, enrolled during active disease. The sample comprised peripheral blood. This rearrangement joins TRBV10-2 to TRBJ1-1; maybe TRBD1 (5 bases). In nucleotides, the CDR3 is TGCGCCAGCAGTGAGCCCCAGGGATCCATGAACACTGAAGCTTTCTTT. Protein: CASSEPQGSMNTEAFF.